This T cell receptor (beta chain) appears in the sequencing data of a study of CD8 T cells in Susac syndrome. RNA in amounts of about 0.45 to 1 ug was reverse transcribed with random hexamers. TCRdb re-analysed the immunoSEQ multiplex PCR reads in MiXCR, keeping a single row per CDR3 protein. The table includes more than 200,000 distinct CDR3 sequences, 90% to 95% detected once. CD8+ and CD4+ blood T cells underwent TCR beta sequencing. In the multiple sclerosis control group, patients were treatment-naive and had stable or active relapsing-remitting disease. Negative isolation was used for CD8+ and CD4+ T cells and FACS enrichment for TEMRA cells. V lost 2 bases and J lost 1, with 14 bases in between. CDR1 SQVTM and CDR2 ANQGSEA come from the germline V gene. This CDR3 region has 15 residues.

The receptor comes from a human donor with multiple sclerosis. The J gene is TRBJ1-1, the V gene TRBV29-1; TRBD1 is a possible D gene (5 bases). The sample consisted of CD4+ T cells from PBMCs. Written as DNA, the CDR3 is TGCAGCGTTGAAAGGGGAAGCCTAGAGAACACTGAAGCTTTCTTT. Protein sequence: CSVERGSLENTEAFF.